These 29 T cell receptor beta chains originate from one sample sequenced in a study of blood T cell repertoires in COVID-19. The table came from immunoSEQ multiplex PCR; TCRdb's copy has only in-frame clones and leaves some out. The table has about 83,000 clones, approximately 90% seen once. Source material: peripheral blood. The receptors stem from a woman between 50 and 59 years old with active or convalescent COVID-19.

The chain recombines TRBV11-2 with TRBJ2-7; TRBD2 agrees at 13 bases. CDR1 is SGHAT and CDR2 is FQNNGV in the germline V gene. Germline trimming cut 5 bases from V and 7 bases from J; bases unmatched to any gene: 8. This CDR3 has 15 amino acids. Written as DNA, the CDR3 is TGTGCCAGCAGCAACGGACTAGCGGGGGCGGGGGAGCAGTACTTC. This encodes CASSNGLAGAGEQYF.

The chain links TRBV7-2 to TRBJ1-1; maybe TRBD1 (5 bases). V lost 3 bases to trimming and J lost 5 bases, with 16 bases between them. The CDR3 has 15 residues. The germline V gene has CDR1 SGHTA and CDR2 FQGNSA. Here the CDR3 DNA reads TGTGCCAGCAGCTTGGATCAGGGAAAGGGAACTGAAGCTTTCTTT. Translating gives CASSLDQGKGTEAFF. Full variable domain (rest looked up from reference TRBV7-2 and TRBJ1-1): GAGVSQSPSNKVTEKGKDVELRCDPISGHTALYWYRQSLGQGLEFLIYFQGNSAPDKSGLPSDRFSAERTGGSVSTLTIQRTQQEDSAVYLCASSLDQGKGTEAFFGQGTRLTVV.

The chain couples TRBV7-9 to TRBJ2-5; 7 bases agree with TRBD1. The germline gives CDR1 SEHNR, CDR2 FQNEAQ (reference sequence). Trimming removed 1 base from V and 1 base from J; junction bases left unmatched: 3. This CDR3 region has 15 residues. CDR3 sequence (DNA): TGTGCCAGCAGCTTAGTAGGGGGCAGCCAAGAGACCCAGTACTTC. Amino acids: CASSLVGGSQETQYF. The variable domain in full, with the rest retrieved from reference TRBV7-9 and TRBJ2-5, is DTGVSQNPRHKITKRGQNVTFRCDPISEHNRLYWYRQTLGQGPEFLTYFQNEAQLEKSRLLSDRFSAERPKGSFSTLEIQRTEQGDSAMYLCASSLVGGSQETQYFGPGTRLLVL.

In this sample, this clone turned up once. The gene calls are TRBV6-6 and TRBJ2-7; a weak D match, TRBD1 (6 bases). Germline V gene data show CDR1 as MNHNY and CDR2 as SVGAGI (reference sequence). V was trimmed by 5 bases and J by 3 bases, leaving 14 bases between them. This CDR3 spans 14 amino acids. The chain's CDR3 is CASSIRTDSYEQYF. The DNA of the CDR3 is TGTGCCAGCAGTATTCGGACAGATAGCTACGAGCAGTACTTC.

The CDR3 DNA follows: TGTGCCAGCAGCAAAGCAAAATCGGGGGGAGACTATGGCTACACCTTC. It translates to CASSKAKSGGDYGYTF. The chain links TRBV21-1 to TRBJ1-2. TRBV21-1 is a listed pseudogene. This CDR3 region has 16 residues.

This chain uses TRBV7-3 with TRBJ1-2; D is uncertain. Germline-derived CDR1 and CDR2 are SGHTA and FQGTGA. Trimming cost V 0 bases and J 8 bases, with 10 bases left between them. The CDR3 consists of 13 residues. CDR3 DNA sequence: TGTGCCAGCAGCTTAACGCCTACGGAGGGCTACACCTTC. This encodes CASSLTPTEGYTF.

V and J are TRBV9 and TRBJ1-5, with TRBD1 as a possible D gene (6 bases). The CDR3 runs to 16 residues. In germline, CDR1 is SGDLS, CDR2 YYNGEE. Trimming removed 2 bases at V and 5 bases at J, with 17 bases between. The CDR3 loop is CASSVGRTAKDQPQHF. The CDR3 nucleotides are TGTGCCAGCAGCGTGGGACGGACAGCAAAAGATCAGCCCCAGCATTTT. The full variable domain, in which reference TRBV9 and TRBJ1-5 provide the parts outside the CDR3, is DSGVTQTPKHLITATGQRVTLRCSPRSGDLSVYWYQQSLDQGLQFLIQYYNGEERAKGNILERFSAQQFPDLHSELNLSSLELGDSALYFCASSVGRTAKDQPQHFGDGTRLSIL.

The gene calls are TRBV11-1 and TRBJ1-1; 8 bases match TRBD1. CDR3 size: 14 residues. Trimming at V came to 6 bases and at J to 4 bases, leaving 7 bases not matched to a gene. Germline CDR1 reads SGHAT; CDR2 reads FQDESV (reference sequence). In DNA form, the CDR3 reads TGTGCCAGCAGTCGCGACAGGGGAGGCACTGAAGCTTTCTTT. It encodes CASSRDRGGTEAFF.

This sequence joins TRBV2 and TRBJ1-2; D may be TRBD1 (5 bases). V was trimmed by 4 bases and J by 2 bases, leaving 14 bases between them. CDR1 and CDR2 from the germline V gene are SNHLY and FYNNEI. The CDR3 has 15 residues. CDR3 DNA sequence: TGTGCCAGCAGTGGAGGGCAGGGAGGAAACTATGGCTACACCTTC. Translating gives CASSGGQGGNYGYTF.

This chain uses TRBV9 with TRBJ1-1; 7 nucleotides agree with TRBD1. CDR1 SGDLS and CDR2 YYNGEE come from the germline V gene. The trim removed 5 bases at V and 1 base at J, leaving 5 bases unmatched. The CDR3 extends over 14 amino acids. The CDR3 protein is CASRRDSGNTEAFF. CDR3 in DNA: TGTGCCAGCAGACGGGACAGTGGGAACACTGAAGCTTTCTTT. The full variable domain, its missing parts supplied by reference TRBV9 and TRBJ1-1, is DSGVTQTPKHLITATGQRVTLRCSPRSGDLSVYWYQQSLDQGLQFLIQYYNGEERAKGNILERFSAQQFPDLHSELNLSSLELGDSALYFCASRRDSGNTEAFFGQGTRLTVV.

The chain carries TRBV21-1 and TRBJ1-2. TRBV21-1 is recorded as a pseudogene. This CDR3 is 15 amino acids long. CDR3 in amino acids: CASKRIQDADYGYTF. The CDR3, as DNA: TGTGCCAGCAAGCGGATTCAGGACGCGGACTATGGCTACACCTTC.

This chain joins TRBV19 and TRBJ2-7; 8 bases match TRBD1. J was trimmed by 2 bases and V by 5 bases; bases with no gene match: 5. CDR3 length: 14 amino acids. CDR1 and CDR2 (germline): LNHDA, SQIVND (reference sequence). CDR3 nucleotides: TGTGCCAGTAGTCTATCGACAGGGGCCTACGAGCAGTACTTC. Protein sequence: CASSLSTGAYEQYF.

The V gene is TRBV30, the J gene TRBJ2-4; no clear D. The CDR3 runs 11 residues. Germline CDR1 and CDR2: GTSNPN and SVGIG (reference sequence). V shed 4 bases and J shed 2 bases, with 3 bases lying between them. As DNA, the CDR3 is TGTGCCTGGACCTCCAAAAACATTCAGTACTTC. Translation: CAWTSKNIQYF.

This chain links TRBV6-5 with TRBJ2-1; weak D call: TRBD1 (5 bases). CDR1 MNHEY and CDR2 SVGAGI come from the germline V gene. Trimming shortened V by 10 bases and J by 1 base, and 11 bases separated the two germline ends. CDR3 length equals 13 residues. The DNA for the CDR3 is TGTGCCACCCAAGGGGATTCCTACAATGAGCAGTTCTTC. Translating gives CATQGDSYNEQFF.

This clone came up once. CDR3 nucleotides: TGCGCCAGCAGCATAGGACAGGGGCTAGAGACCCAGTACTTC. Translation: CASSIGQGLETQYF. The V and J genes are TRBV5-1 and TRBJ2-5; TRBD1 agrees at 9 bases. CDR3 length: 14 residues. CDR1 is SGHRS, CDR2 YFSETQ, per germline. The J segment lost 4 bases and the V segment lost 4 bases, leaving 5 bases of the junction unmatched. The whole variable domain, remainder taken from reference TRBV5-1 and TRBJ2-5, is KAGVTQTPRYLIKTRGQQVTLSCSPISGHRSVSWYQQTPGQGLQFLFEYFSETQRNKGNFPGRFSGRQFSNSRSEMNVSTLELGDSALYLCASSIGQGLETQYFGPGTRLLVL.

The genes are TRBV7-9 and TRBJ1-1; 9 nucleotides align to TRBD1. The CDR3 sequence is 15 residues long. The ends lost 2 bases at V and 1 base at J; junction bases unmatched: 2. Germline CDR1 reads SEHNR; CDR2 reads FQNEAQ (reference sequence). The CDR3 loop is CASSLLGQGNTEAFF. CDR3 sequence (DNA): TGTGCCAGCAGCTTACTGGGACAGGGGAACACTGAAGCTTTCTTT.

This clone was recorded once. The chain joins TRBV2 to TRBJ2-7; 7 nucleotides line up with TRBD2. CDR1 is SNHLY and CDR2 is FYNNEI in the germline V gene. The V gene end was trimmed by 5 bases and the J gene end by 8 bases; junction bases not matched to a gene: 9. This CDR3 region has 13 residues. CDR3 amino acids: CASSPYGEGQQYF. Here the CDR3 DNA reads TGTGCCAGCAGTCCATACGGGGAGGGACAGCAGTACTTC.

The sample holds one count of this clone. This rearrangement joins TRBV7-9 to TRBJ1-4, with 9 positions matching TRBD1. After removal of 5 bases from V and 4 bases from J, the junction contained 5 bases not matched to a gene. The CDR3 has 15 amino acids. In germline, CDR1 is SEHNR, CDR2 FQNEAQ (reference sequence). The CDR3 region is CASSRTGEVNEKLFF. CDR3 nucleotides: TGTGCCAGCAGCAGGACAGGGGAAGTTAATGAAAAACTGTTTTTT.

The gene calls are TRBV6-2 or TRBV6-3 and TRBJ2-7, with a weak D call TRBD1 (6 bases). The CDR3 loop spans 15 amino acids. The germline CDR1 and CDR2 sequences are MNHEY and SVGEGT. Between the trimmed V and J ends, which lost 5 bases and 0 bases, there was a span of 14 bases. The CDR3 loop is CASSPTGYSSYEQYF. The CDR3 DNA sequence: TGTGCCAGCAGTCCCACAGGGTATAGCTCCTACGAGCAGTACTTC.

This clone was counted a few times. The rearrangement links TRBV5-1 to TRBJ2-2; TRBD2 might be the D (5 bases). Germline lookup yields CDR1 SGHRS and CDR2 YFSETQ. This CDR3 contains 14 residues. Trimming shortened V by 0 bases and J by 4 bases, and 7 bases separated the two germline ends. CDR3 residues: CASSLVGSTGELFF. The DNA of the CDR3 is TGCGCCAGCAGCTTGGTGGGGAGCACCGGGGAGCTGTTTTTT.

J is TRBJ1-1 and V is TRBV5-4, with TRBD1 as a possible D gene (5 bases). Germline CDR1 and CDR2: SGHNT and YYREEE (reference sequence). This CDR3 region has 15 residues. V lost 7 bases to trimming and J lost 1 base, with 17 bases between them. The CDR3 spells CASGKGQLGNTEAFF. In DNA, the CDR3 is TGTGCCAGCGGGAAGGGGCAGTTGGGGAACACTGAAGCTTTCTTT.

CDR3 DNA sequence: TGTGCCAGCAGCCTCGACACCACTGAAGCTTTCTTT. Translation: CASSLDTTEAFF. The chain joins TRBV11-1 to TRBJ1-1, with D uncertain. Trimming removed 5 bases from V and 4 bases from J, with 8 bases in between. This CDR3 is 12 amino acids long. Germline V gene data show CDR1 as SGHAT and CDR2 as FQDESV (reference sequence).

The chain carries TRBV19 and TRBJ2-3; 10 bases fit TRBD1. V dropped 8 bases and J dropped 2; count of bases not matched to a gene: 7. This CDR3 spans 15 amino acids. Germline V CDR1 and CDR2: LNHDA, SQIVND (reference sequence). In nucleotides, the CDR3 is TGTGCCAGTCGCAGGACAGGGGGAGCCACAGATACGCAGTATTTT. Its protein product is CASRRTGGATDTQYF.

The chain uses TRBV29-1 and TRBJ2-7; D perhaps matches TRBD1 (5 bases). The CDR3 length is 13 residues. V lost 3 bases and J lost 4, with 13 bases in between. Germline V gene sequence: CDR1 SQVTM, CDR2 ANQGSEA. CDR3 protein: CSVDGAGPYEQYF. As DNA, the CDR3 is TGCAGCGTTGATGGGGCAGGTCCGTACGAGCAGTACTTC.

The rearrangement joins TRBV6-5 to TRBJ2-7, with 7 bases fitting TRBD1. Germline CDR1 is MNHEY and CDR2 is SVGAGI. This CDR3 has 15 amino acids. The trim removed 6 bases at V and 3 bases at J, leaving 11 bases unmatched. The CDR3 region has the DNA TGTGCCAGCAGAGAGGTGGGACAGCCTATCTACGAGCAGTACTTC. Amino acids: CASREVGQPIYEQYF.

This clone was seen more than once but under ten times. The rearrangement joins TRBV4-1 to TRBJ1-6; 8 bases map to TRBD1. The V gene end was trimmed by 2 bases and the J gene end by 10 bases; junction bases not matched to a gene: 7. This CDR3 has 15 residues. The V gene's germline CDR1 is MGHRA and CDR2 YSYEKL. For the CDR3, the DNA is TGCGCCAGCAGCCAACCAGACAGGGGACGATCACCCCTCCACTTT. It is translated as CASSQPDRGRSPLHF.

The V gene is TRBV5-4, the J gene TRBJ1-4, with D perhaps matching TRBD1 (5 bases). The CDR3 runs to 14 residues. Trimming took off 4 bases at V and 8 bases at J, with 15 bases between the two ends. CDR1 and CDR2 from the germline V gene are SGHNT and YYREEE (reference sequence). This CDR3 reads CASSLRGGEEKLFF. CDR3 DNA sequence: TGTGCCAGCAGCCTCCGGGGGGGAGAGGAAAAACTGTTTTTT.

This sequence joins TRBV7-2 and TRBJ2-1; 8 bases fit TRBD2. This CDR3 has 14 residues. The ends lost 6 bases at V and 5 bases at J; junction bases unmatched: 6. Germline-derived CDR1 and CDR2 are SGHTA and FQGNSA. Here the CDR3 reads CASSRGGPNNEQFF. The CDR3 coding sequence is TGTGCCAGCAGTCGGGGGGGACCCAACAATGAGCAGTTCTTC. Full variable domain (rest looked up from reference TRBV7-2 and TRBJ2-1): GAGVSQSPSNKVTEKGKDVELRCDPISGHTALYWYRQSLGQGLEFLIYFQGNSAPDKSGLPSDRFSAERTGGSVSTLTIQRTQQEDSAVYLCASSRGGPNNEQFFGPGTRLTVL.

This rearrangement joins TRBV15 to TRBJ1-3; D call uncertain. Trimming removed 0 bases from V and 0 bases from J, with 3 bases in between. Germline V gene sequence: CDR1 LNHNV, CDR2 YYDKDF (reference sequence). There are 14 residues in the CDR3. The DNA of the CDR3 is TGTGCCACCAGCAGAGATAACTCTGGAAACACCATATATTTT. This translates into CATSRDNSGNTIYF.